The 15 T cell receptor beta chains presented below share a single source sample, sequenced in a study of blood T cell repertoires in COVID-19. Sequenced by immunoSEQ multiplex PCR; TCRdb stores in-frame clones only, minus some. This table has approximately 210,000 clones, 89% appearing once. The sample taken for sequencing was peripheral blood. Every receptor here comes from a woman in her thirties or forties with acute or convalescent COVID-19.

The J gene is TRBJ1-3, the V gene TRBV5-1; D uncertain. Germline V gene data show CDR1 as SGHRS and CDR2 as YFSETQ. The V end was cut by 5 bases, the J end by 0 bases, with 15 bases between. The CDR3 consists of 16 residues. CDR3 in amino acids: CASRRLGASSGNTIYF. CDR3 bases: TGCGCCAGCAGGCGACTCGGCGCAAGCTCTGGAAACACCATATATTTT.

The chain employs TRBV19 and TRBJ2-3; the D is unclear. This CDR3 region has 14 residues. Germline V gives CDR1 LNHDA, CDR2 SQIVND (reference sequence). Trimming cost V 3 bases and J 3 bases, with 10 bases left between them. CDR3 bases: TGTGCCAGTAGTATCCTCCGGTCAACAGATACGCAGTATTTT. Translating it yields CASSILRSTDTQYF.

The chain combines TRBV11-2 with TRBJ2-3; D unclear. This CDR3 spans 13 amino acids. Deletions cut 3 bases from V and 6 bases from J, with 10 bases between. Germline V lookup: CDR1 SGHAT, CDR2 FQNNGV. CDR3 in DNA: TGTGCCAGCAGCTTTGAAACTCGGGATACGCAGTATTTT. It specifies CASSFETRDTQYF.

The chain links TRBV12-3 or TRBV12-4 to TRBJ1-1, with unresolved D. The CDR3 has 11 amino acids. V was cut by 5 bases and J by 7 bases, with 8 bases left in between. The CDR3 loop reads CASSRSIEAFF. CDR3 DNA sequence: TGTGCCAGCAGTCGGAGCATTGAAGCTTTCTTT.

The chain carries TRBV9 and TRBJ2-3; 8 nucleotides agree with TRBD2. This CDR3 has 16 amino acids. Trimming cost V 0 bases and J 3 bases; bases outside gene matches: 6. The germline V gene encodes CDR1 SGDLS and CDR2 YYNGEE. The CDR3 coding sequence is TGTGCCAGCAGCGTAGGCCCGGGACTAGGGACAGATACGCAGTATTTT. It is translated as CASSVGPGLGTDTQYF.

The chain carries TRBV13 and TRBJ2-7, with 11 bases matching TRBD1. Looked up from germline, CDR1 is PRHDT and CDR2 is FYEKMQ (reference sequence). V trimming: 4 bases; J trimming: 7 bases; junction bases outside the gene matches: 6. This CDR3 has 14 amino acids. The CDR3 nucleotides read TGTGCCAGCAGCTCTTCCGGGACAGGGGGAGAGCAGTACGTC. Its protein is CASSSSGTGGEQYV.

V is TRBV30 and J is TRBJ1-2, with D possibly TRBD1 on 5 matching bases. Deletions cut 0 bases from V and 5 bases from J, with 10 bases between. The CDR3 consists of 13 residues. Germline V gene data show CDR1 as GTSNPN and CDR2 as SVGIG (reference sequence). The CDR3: CAWSVSRDYGYTF. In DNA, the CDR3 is TGTGCCTGGAGTGTAAGCAGGGATTATGGCTACACCTTC.

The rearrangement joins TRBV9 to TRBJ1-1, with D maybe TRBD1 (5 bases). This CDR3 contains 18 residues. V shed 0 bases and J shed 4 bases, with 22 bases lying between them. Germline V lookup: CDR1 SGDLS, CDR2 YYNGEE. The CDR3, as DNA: TGTGCCAGCAGCGTAGGCCCGACAGACCATCTTGCTCTCACTGAAGCTTTCTTT. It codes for CASSVGPTDHLALTEAFF. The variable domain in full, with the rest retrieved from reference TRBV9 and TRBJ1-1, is DSGVTQTPKHLITATGQRVTLRCSPRSGDLSVYWYQQSLDQGLQFLIQYYNGEERAKGNILERFSAQQFPDLHSELNLSSLELGDSALYFCASSVGPTDHLALTEAFFGQGTRLTVV.

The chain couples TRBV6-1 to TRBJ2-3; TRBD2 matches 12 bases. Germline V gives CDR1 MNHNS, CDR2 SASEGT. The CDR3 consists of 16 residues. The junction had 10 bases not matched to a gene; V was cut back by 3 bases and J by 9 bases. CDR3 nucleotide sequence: TGTGCCAGCAGTGATCGCCTAGCGGGGGGGCTAGGGACGCAGTATTTT. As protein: CASSDRLAGGLGTQYF.

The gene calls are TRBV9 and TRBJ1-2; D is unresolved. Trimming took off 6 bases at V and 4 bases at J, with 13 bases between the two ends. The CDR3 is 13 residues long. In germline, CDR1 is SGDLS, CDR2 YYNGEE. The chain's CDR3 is CASTPGNVYGYTF. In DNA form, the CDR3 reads TGTGCCAGCACCCCGGGGAACGTCTATGGCTACACCTTC.

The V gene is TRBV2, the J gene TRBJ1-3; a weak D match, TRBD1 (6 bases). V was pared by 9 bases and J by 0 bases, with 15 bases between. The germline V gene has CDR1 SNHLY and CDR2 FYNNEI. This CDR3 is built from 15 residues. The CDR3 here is CASTGYKGSGNTIYF. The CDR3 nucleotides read TGTGCCAGTACAGGGTATAAGGGCTCTGGAAACACCATATATTTT.

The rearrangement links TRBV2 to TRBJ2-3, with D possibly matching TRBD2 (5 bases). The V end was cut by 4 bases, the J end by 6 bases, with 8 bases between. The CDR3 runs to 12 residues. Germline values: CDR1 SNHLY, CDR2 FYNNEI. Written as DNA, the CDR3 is TGTGCCAGCAGTGTGGGCGGGGATACGCAGTATTTT. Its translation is CASSVGGDTQYF.

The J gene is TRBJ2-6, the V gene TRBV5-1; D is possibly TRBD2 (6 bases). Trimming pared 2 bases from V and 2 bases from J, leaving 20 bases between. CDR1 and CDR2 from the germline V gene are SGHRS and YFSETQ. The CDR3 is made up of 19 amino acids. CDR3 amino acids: CASSFEVEGRWAGANVLTF. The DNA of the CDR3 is TGCGCCAGCAGCTTCGAGGTGGAGGGGCGGTGGGCTGGGGCCAACGTCCTGACTTTC.

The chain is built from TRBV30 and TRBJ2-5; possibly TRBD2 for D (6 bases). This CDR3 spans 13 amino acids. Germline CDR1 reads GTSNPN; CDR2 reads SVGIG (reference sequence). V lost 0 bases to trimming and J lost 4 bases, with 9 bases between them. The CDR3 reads CAWSVRAGETQYF. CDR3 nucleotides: TGTGCCTGGAGTGTAAGAGCGGGAGAGACCCAGTACTTC.

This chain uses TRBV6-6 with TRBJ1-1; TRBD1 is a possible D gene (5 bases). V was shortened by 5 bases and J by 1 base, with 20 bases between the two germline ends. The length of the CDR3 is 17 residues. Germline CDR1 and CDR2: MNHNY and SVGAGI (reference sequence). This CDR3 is CASSLIETANPNTEAFF. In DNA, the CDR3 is TGTGCCAGCAGTCTAATCGAGACAGCGAACCCGAACACTGAAGCTTTCTTT.